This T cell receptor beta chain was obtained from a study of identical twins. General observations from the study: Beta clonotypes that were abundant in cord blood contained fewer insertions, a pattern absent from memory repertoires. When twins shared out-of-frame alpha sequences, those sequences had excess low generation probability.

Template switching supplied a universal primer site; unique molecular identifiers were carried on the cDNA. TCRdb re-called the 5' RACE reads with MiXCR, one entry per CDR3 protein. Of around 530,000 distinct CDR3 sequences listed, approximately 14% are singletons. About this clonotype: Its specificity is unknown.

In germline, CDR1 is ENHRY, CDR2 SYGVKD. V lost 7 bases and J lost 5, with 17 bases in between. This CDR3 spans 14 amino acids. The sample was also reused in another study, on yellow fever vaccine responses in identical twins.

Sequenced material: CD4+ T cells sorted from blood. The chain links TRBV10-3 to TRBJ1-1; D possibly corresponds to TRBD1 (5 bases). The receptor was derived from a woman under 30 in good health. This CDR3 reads CAINPDGGGTEAFF. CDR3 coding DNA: TGTGCCATCAATCCAGACGGGGGAGGGACTGAAGCTTTCTTT.